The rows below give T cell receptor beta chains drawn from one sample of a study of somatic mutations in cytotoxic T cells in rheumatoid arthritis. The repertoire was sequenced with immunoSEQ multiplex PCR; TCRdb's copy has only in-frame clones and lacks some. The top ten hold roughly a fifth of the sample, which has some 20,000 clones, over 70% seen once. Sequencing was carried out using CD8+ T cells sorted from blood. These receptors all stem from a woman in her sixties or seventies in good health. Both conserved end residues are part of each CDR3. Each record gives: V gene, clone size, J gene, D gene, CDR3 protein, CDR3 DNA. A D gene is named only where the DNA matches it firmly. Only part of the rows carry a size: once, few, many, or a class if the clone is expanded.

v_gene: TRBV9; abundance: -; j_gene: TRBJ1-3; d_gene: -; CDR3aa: CASSAPVGGSANTIYF; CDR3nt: TGTGCCAGCAGCGCCCCTGTGGGGGGGTCTGCAAACACCATATATTTT
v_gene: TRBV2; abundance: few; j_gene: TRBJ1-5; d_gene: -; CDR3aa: CASRATGSNQPQHF; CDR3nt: TGTGCCAGCAGGGCCACAGGTAGCAATCAGCCCCAGCATTTT
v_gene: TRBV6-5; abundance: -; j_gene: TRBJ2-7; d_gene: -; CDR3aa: CASSYTGASYEQYF; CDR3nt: TGTGCCAGCAGTTACACGGGGGCTTCCTACGAGCAGTACTTC
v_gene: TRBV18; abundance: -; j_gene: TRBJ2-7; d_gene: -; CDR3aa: CASSPGSQGPYEQYF; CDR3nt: TGTGCCAGCTCACCTGGGTCCCAGGGCCCCTACGAGCAGTACTTC
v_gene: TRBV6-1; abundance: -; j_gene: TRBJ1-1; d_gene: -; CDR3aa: CASSDSLNTEAFF; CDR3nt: TGTGCCAGCAGTGACTCCCTGAACACTGAAGCTTTCTTT
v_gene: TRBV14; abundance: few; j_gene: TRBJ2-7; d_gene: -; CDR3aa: CASSPSTYEQYF; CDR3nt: TGTGCCAGCAGCCCCTCCACCTACGAGCAGTACTTC
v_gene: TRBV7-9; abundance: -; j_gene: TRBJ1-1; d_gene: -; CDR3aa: CASSLDPEAFF; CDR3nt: TGTGCCAGCAGCTTAGACCCTGAAGCTTTCTTT
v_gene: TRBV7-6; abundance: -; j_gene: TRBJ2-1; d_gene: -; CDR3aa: CASSLASGLNEQFF; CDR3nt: TGTGCCAGCAGCTTAGCGTCCGGCCTCAATGAGCAGTTCTTC
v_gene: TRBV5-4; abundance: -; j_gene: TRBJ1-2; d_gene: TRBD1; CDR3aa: CASSLAGTGAFYGYTF; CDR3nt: TGTGCCAGCAGCTTGGCTGGGACAGGGGCCTTCTATGGCTACACCTTC
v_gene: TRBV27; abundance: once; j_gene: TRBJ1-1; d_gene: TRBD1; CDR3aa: CASSFEGALATEAFF; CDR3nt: TGTGCCAGCAGTTTCGAGGGGGCTTTAGCCACTGAAGCTTTCTTT
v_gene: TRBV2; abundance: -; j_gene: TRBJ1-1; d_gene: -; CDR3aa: CASRGTEAFF; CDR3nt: TGTGCCAGCAGGGGCACTGAAGCTTTCTTT
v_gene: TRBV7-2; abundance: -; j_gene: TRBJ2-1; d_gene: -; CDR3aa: CASSPSGVSYNEQFF; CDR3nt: TGTGCCAGCAGCCCCTCGGGGGTTTCCTACAATGAGCAGTTCTTC
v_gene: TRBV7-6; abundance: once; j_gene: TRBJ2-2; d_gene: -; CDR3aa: CASSLEAGGTGELFF; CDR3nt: TGTGCCAGCAGCTTAGAGGCCGGGGGCACCGGGGAGCTGTTTTTT
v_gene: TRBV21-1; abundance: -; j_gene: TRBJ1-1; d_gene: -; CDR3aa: CASSKARGGLNTEAFF; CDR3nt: TGTGCCAGCAGCAAAGCAAGGGGTGGACTGAACACTGAAGCTTTCTTT
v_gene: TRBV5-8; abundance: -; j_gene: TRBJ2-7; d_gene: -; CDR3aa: CASSSDSAASYEQYF; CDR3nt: TGTGCCAGCAGCTCGGACAGCGCTGCTTCCTACGAGCAGTACTTC
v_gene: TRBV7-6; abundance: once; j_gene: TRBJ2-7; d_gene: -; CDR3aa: CASSLAPDEQYF; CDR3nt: TGTGCCAGCAGCTTAGCGCCGGACGAGCAGTACTTC
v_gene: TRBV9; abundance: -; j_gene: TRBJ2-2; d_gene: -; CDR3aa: CASSVSRIRAGELFF; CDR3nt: TGTGCCAGCAGCGTAAGCCGGATCCGGGCCGGGGAGCTGTTTTTT
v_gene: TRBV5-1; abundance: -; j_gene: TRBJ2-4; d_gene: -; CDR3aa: CASSSLAKNIQYF; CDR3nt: TGCGCCAGCAGCTCACTGGCCAAAAACATTCAGTACTTC
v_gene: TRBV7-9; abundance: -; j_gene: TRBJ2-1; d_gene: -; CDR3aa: CASSWVRYNEQFF; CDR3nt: TGTGCCAGCAGCTGGGTGCGGTACAATGAGCAGTTCTTC
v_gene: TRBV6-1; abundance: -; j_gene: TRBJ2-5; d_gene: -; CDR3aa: CASSERDTVQETQYF; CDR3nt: TGTGCCAGCAGTGAAAGAGACACCGTTCAAGAGACCCAGTACTTC
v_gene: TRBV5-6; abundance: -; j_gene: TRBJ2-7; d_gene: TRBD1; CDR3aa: CASSPDGTVAQQYF; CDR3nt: TGTGCCAGCAGTCCTGACGGGACAGTCGCTCAGCAGTACTTC
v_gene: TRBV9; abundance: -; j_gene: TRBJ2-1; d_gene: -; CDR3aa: CASSVASAGRPLNEQFF; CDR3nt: TGTGCCAGCAGCGTAGCATCAGCGGGTAGACCTCTTAATGAGCAGTTCTTC
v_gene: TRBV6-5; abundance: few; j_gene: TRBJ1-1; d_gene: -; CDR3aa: CLVGDAFF; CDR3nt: TGTCTTGTCGGGGATGCTTTCTTT
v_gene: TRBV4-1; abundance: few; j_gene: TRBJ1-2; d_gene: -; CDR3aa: CASSQPGDGYGYTF; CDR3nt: TGCGCCAGCAGCCAACCAGGGGACGGCTATGGCTACACCTTC
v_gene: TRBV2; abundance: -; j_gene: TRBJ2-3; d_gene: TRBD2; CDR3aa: CASSPARAGGADTQYF; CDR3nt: TGTGCCAGCAGTCCGGCTCGGGCGGGGGGGGCAGATACGCAGTATTTT
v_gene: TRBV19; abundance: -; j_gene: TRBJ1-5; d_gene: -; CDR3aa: CASSPWGSNQPQHF; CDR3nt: TGTGCCAGTAGCCCGTGGGGTAGCAATCAGCCCCAGCATTTT
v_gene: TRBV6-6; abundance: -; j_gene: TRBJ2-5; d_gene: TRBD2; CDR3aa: CASTRGGGGAQTQYF; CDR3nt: TGTGCCAGCACCCGAGGCGGCGGGGGGGCCCAGACCCAGTACTTC
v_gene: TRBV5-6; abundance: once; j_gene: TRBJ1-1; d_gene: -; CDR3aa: CASSLPPGESNTEAFF; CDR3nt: TGTGCCAGCAGCTTGCCGCCAGGGGAGTCGAACACTGAAGCTTTCTTT
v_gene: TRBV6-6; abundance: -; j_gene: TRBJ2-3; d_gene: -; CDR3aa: CASSYSRDTQYF; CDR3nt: TGTGCCAGCAGTTACTCTCGCGATACGCAGTATTTT
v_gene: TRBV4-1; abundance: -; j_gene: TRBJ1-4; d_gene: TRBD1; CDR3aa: CASSQDAVGTGDEKLFF; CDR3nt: TGCGCCAGCAGCCAAGACGCGGTGGGGACAGGCGACGAAAAACTGTTTTTT